This T cell receptor beta chain was obtained from a study of T-cell memory formation after mild COVID-19. Overall study results and limits: Day 15 to 85 contractors were CD4/CD8 balanced; later expanders leaned CD4+.

Remarks on this clonotype: Its target is unknown.

From the 5' RACE reads, TCRdb called clonotypes with MiXCR, one entry per CDR3 protein. The sample lists about 560,000 distinct CDR3 sequences; about a fifth were seen once. This CDR3 has 13 residues. The germline CDR1 and CDR2 sequences are DFQATT and SNEGSKA (reference sequence). The V and J ends lost 3 bases and 2 bases respectively, with 10 bases between them. The TCR sequence derives from an adult woman who had mild COVID-19 (a few samples of this study predate the infection). Cell type and time point are not known. What was sequenced was PBMCs or a T cell subset sorted from them (not recorded which). V and J are TRBV20-1 and TRBJ2-5; unclear D gene. DNA of the CDR3: TGCAGTGCTAGTCGGCAGGTGCAAGAGACCCAGTACTTC. Its protein is CSASRQVQETQYF.